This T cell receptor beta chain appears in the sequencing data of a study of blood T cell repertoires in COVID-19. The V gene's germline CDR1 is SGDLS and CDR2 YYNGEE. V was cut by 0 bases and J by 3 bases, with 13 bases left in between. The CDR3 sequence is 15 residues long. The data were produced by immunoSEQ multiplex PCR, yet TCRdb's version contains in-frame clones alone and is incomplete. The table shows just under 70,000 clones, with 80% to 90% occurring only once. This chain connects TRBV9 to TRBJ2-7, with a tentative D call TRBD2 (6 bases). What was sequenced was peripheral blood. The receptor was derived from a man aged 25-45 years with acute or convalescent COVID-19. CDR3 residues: CASSVGGTPDYEQYF. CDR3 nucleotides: TGTGCCAGCAGCGTAGGGGGGACTCCTGACTACGAGCAGTACTTC.